The clone carrying this T cell receptor (beta chain) was counted at least ten times. What it recognizes is unknown. Germline CDR1 and CDR2: SGHRS and YFSETQ. This CDR3 region has 15 residues. With V trimmed by 0 bases and J by 2 bases, 3 bases remained unmatched. This sample is drawn from a study of T-cell memory formation after mild COVID-19. Constant-segment primers were used for 5'RACE, and the resulting TCR alpha and TCR beta cDNA libraries carried sample barcodes and UMIs. One entry per CDR3 protein, called by TCRdb with MiXCR from the 5' RACE reads. The sample carries a few hundred thousand distinct CDR3 sequences, more than 9% recorded once. Notes on the study in general: Cross-reactive memory seemingly joined, as some responding clones were found in pre-infection memory. Mostly located in CM and EM were contracting CD4+ clones, with contracting CD8+ clones located in EMRA. Nothing showed for sure that second-wave clones peaking on day 37 were SARS-CoV-2 specific.

Sequenced sample: PBMCs or a T cell subset sorted from them (not recorded which). The J gene is TRBJ1-1, the V gene TRBV5-1, with 8 bases aligning to TRBD1. This clonotype was sampled from a young man who had mild COVID-19 (a few samples of this study predate the infection). Cell type and time point are not known. The DNA for the CDR3 is TGCGCCAGCAGCTTGGACGGACAGGGAAACACTGAAGCTTTCTTT. Translation: CASSLDGQGNTEAFF.